The clone carrying this TCR beta chain came up many times. The data belong to a study of identical twins. TCRdb re-called the 5' RACE reads through MiXCR, storing one row per CDR3 protein. The table lists fewer than 250,000 distinct CDR3 sequences, 7.5% of them singletons, with around 5% in the top ten. The V end lost 4 bases, the J end lost 8 bases, and 11 bases lay between the germline ends. Germline values: CDR1 MNHNY, CDR2 SVGAGI (reference sequence). The CDR3 extends over 13 amino acids. These data are also associated with another study on yellow fever vaccine responses in identical twins.

The material sequenced was CD8+ T cells sorted from blood. This sequence was found in a woman under 30 in good health. The gene calls are TRBV6-6 and TRBJ2-2; a possible D gene is TRBD2 (5 bases). The CDR3 protein is CASSSNRGGELFF. In DNA form, the CDR3 reads TGTGCCAGCAGTTCCAACCGGGGTGGGGAGCTGTTTTTT.